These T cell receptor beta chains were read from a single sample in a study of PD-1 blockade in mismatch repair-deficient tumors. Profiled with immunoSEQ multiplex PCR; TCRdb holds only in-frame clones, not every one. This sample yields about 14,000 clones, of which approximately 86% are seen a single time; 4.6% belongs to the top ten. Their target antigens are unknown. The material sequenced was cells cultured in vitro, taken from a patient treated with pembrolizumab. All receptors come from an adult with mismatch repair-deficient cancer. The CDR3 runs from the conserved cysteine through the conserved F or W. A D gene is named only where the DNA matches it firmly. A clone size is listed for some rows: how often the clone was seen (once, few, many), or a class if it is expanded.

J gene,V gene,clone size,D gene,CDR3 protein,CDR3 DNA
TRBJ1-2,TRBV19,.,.,CASTTPEARLYGYTF,TGTGCCAGTACCACCCCGGAAGCCCGACTCTATGGCTACACCTTC
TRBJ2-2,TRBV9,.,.,CASSADLNTGELFF,TGTGCCAGCAGCGCGGACTTGAACACCGGGGAGCTGTTTTTT
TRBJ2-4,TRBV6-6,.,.,CASSQGQTLAKNIQYF,TGTGCCAGCAGTCAAGGACAGACCCTAGCCAAAAACATTCAGTACTTC
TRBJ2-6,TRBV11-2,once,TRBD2,CASSSISGTGANVLTF,TGTGCCAGCAGCTCAATTAGCGGGACTGGGGCCAACGTCCTGACTTTC
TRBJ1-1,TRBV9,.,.,CASSVGLLGREGAFF,TGTGCCAGCAGCGTAGGGCTGCTAGGAAGAGAGGGAGCTTTCTTT
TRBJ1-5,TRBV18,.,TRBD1,CASSPPGQGDQPQHF,TGTGCCAGCTCACCACCGGGACAGGGGGATCAGCCCCAGCATTTT
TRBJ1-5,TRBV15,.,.,CATSRDRLLQEPQHF,TGTGCCACCAGCAGAGATCGACTCCTACAGGAGCCCCAGCATTTT
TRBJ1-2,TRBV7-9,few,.,CASSSLLDKGYTF,TGTGCCAGCAGCTCCCTCCTTGACAAAGGCTACACCTTC
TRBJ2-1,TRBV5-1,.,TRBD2,CASSRSGAYNEQFF,TGCGCCAGCAGCCGTAGCGGGGCCTACAATGAGCAGTTCTTC
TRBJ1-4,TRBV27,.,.,CASREGATNEKLFF,TGTGCCAGCAGGGAGGGCGCAACTAATGAAAAACTGTTTTTT
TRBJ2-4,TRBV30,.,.,CAWSGSGGIAKNIQYF,TGTGCCTGGAGTGGATCGGGGGGCATAGCCAAAAACATTCAGTACTTC
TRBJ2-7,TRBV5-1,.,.,CASSLDFVTYEQYF,TGCGCCAGCAGCTTAGACTTTGTTACCTACGAGCAGTACTTC
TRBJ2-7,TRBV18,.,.,CASSPLYPSTVNYEQYF,TGTGCCAGCTCACCCTTATACCCTTCGACAGTAAACTACGAGCAGTACTTC
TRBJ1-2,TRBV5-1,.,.,CASRPDQHGSYTF,TGCGCCAGCAGGCCCGACCAGCATGGGAGCTACACCTTC
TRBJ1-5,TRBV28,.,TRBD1,CASRSNRRGHGQPQHF,TGTGCCAGCAGGTCGAACCGCAGGGGGCATGGTCAGCCCCAGCATTTT
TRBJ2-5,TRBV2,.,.,CASSGDQETQYF,TGTGCCAGCAGTGGTGACCAAGAGACCCAGTACTTC
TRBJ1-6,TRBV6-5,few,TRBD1,CASSPADRDNSPLHF,TGTGCCAGCAGCCCAGCCGACAGGGATAATTCACCCCTCCACTTT
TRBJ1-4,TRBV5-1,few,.,CASSLAGRLFF,TGCGCCAGCAGCTTGGCAGGGAGACTGTTTTTT
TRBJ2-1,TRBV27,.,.,CASSLGLNLDEQFF,TGTGCCAGCAGTTTGGGCCTAAACTTAGATGAGCAGTTCTTC
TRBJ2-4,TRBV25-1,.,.,CASSESGKNIQYF,TGTGCCAGCAGTGAATCCGGCAAAAACATTCAGTACTTC
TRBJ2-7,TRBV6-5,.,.,CASSYTRGGGYEQYF,TGTGCCAGCAGTTACACCCGGGGAGGGGGCTACGAGCAGTACTTC
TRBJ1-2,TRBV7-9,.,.,CASSHWGNYGYTF,TGTGCCAGCAGCCACTGGGGCAACTATGGCTACACCTTC